This TCR beta chain comes out of a study of blood T cell repertoires in COVID-19. Study-level background: Samples representing acute and convalescent COVID-19 were sourced from the United States, Italy and Spain. The cDNA or gDNA used as material had been derived from T cells, B-cell-depleted T cells, or PBMCs.

Per the authors' pipeline: Reference gene primer amplification in the assay estimated nucleated cell counts. Using immunoSEQ multiplex PCR, the repertoire was profiled, and TCRdb retains in-frame clones only, with some absent. The DNA gave D and trimming, while V, J and clone size come from that table. Of some 130,000 clones detected, around 87% appear once; the ten largest clones hold under 3%. Germline V gives CDR1 SNHLY, CDR2 FYNNEI. V shed 7 bases and J shed 4 bases, with 16 bases lying between them. The CDR3 has 14 amino acids. This rearrangement joins TRBV2 to TRBJ1-1; D ambiguous. The material sequenced was peripheral blood. This sequence was found in a man aged 50 or older with active COVID-19. The CDR3 reads CASNERLSGTEAFF. In nucleotides, the CDR3 is TGTGCCAGCAACGAGCGGTTGAGTGGCACTGAAGCTTTCTTT.